The present T cell receptor (beta chain) was sequenced within a study of vaccination and CD4 T cells after COVID-19. Looking at the study overall: Convalescent cases comprised 9 or 10 mild and one severe, all SARS-CoV-2 positive by nasal swab PCR. Four females and six males made up the convalescents, with two Hispanic. From HCoV-229E, HCoV-OC43, HCoV-NL63 and SARS-CoV-2, overlapping spike peptides were used to stimulate the cells.

Cultured CD4+ T-cell DNA underwent Oncomine TCR Beta short-read sequencing. Via MiXCR, TCRdb re-called the PCR reads, giving one row per CDR3 protein. Here the sample spans roughly 14,000 distinct CDR3 sequences, 70% to 75% being singletons. As concerns this clonotype: The antigen is not known.

This CDR3 contains 15 residues. With 2 bases clipped from V and 3 bases from J, the junction kept 4 bases outside the gene matches. From germline, CDR1 is MNHNS and CDR2 SASEGT. Treatment here: approximately nine-day PBMC culture with coronavirus spike peptide pools or control peptides (ViraFEST assay). Isolation of CD4+ T cells by negative selection took place after 10 days of culture. The rearrangement uses TRBV6-1 and TRBJ2-5; 9 bases align to TRBD1. The sequenced sample consisted of CD4+ T cells from blood, cultured in vitro. The TCR originated in a human donor who had recovered from COVID-19. The CDR3 here is CASSEPGTGKETQYF. Written as DNA, the CDR3 is TGTGCCAGCAGTGAACCCGGGACAGGGAAAGAGACCCAGTACTTC.